Described below is a single TCR beta chain sequence and its context. The V end was cut by 5 bases, the J end by 4 bases, with 3 bases between. Per germline, CDR1 SEHNR and CDR2 FQNEAQ (reference sequence). This CDR3 is built from 12 residues. This sample is drawn from a study of blood T cell repertoires in COVID-19. Background on the study: Samples of COVID-19 (acute and convalescent) were obtained from the United States, Italy and Spain.

Participants were aged about 18 to 100 years from roughly 26 US areas. Clinical history as reported by participants underpinned cohort assignment. In the original processing: Amplifying reference gene primers gave estimates of nucleated cell counts. Data came from immunoSEQ multiplex PCR; TCRdb stores just in-frame clones and leaves some out. The V and J calls and clone size were taken over from that table, and D and trimming were inferred from the DNA. This sample has around 260,000 clones, with roughly 90% found just once. The V and J genes are TRBV7-9 and TRBJ2-6; no firm D call. This TCR was sampled from a woman between 25 and 40 years old who had recovered from COVID-19. The specimen sequenced was PBMCs or T cells enriched from blood (not recorded which). The CDR3 loop reads CASSTGANVLTF. The CDR3 region has the DNA TGTGCCAGCAGCACAGGGGCCAACGTCCTGACTTTC.